This entry features one T cell receptor beta chain sequence. Enrolment of Seattle patients took place during active infection, and they were followed longitudinally. These data come from a study of blood T cell repertoires in COVID-19. On the study more broadly: Acute-phase and convalescent COVID-19 samples originated in the United States, Italy and Spain. The cDNA or gDNA used as material had been derived from T cells, B-cell-depleted T cells, or PBMCs.

V was pared by 8 bases and J by 0 bases, with 5 bases of the junction left unmatched. CDR1 is SNHLY, CDR2 FYNNEI, per germline. The CDR3 extends over 15 amino acids. In the original workflow: Amplification with reference gene primers provided the estimates of nucleated cell counts. TCRdb's table, derived via immunoSEQ multiplex PCR, lists solely in-frame clones and lacks some. The V and J calls and clone size come from that table; D and trimming were worked out from the DNA. The table includes under 300,000 clones, 85% to 95% detected once. The source of this sequence is a man aged 25 to 45 with COVID-19, enrolled during active disease. The chain couples TRBV2 to TRBJ2-7, with 12 bases that match TRBD2. Material: peripheral blood. The CDR3: CASGRLAGASYEQYF. The CDR3 region has the DNA TGTGCCAGCGGGAGACTAGCGGGGGCCTCCTACGAGCAGTACTTC.